Included here is one T cell receptor beta chain sequence, with context. Its antigen is unidentified. Patients had resection in Japan or China between the mid-2010s and the late 2010s. Two lung cancer pathologists independently confirmed each histologic diagnosis. The data derive from a study of immune evolution from preneoplasia to lung adenocarcinoma. Whole-study findings and limits: T cell clonality was higher in KRAS-mutant than EGFR-mutant or wild-type nodules. Clonality was highest in normal lung, lower in later-stage lesions apparently.

The repertoire was sequenced with immunoSEQ multiplex PCR; TCRdb's copy has only in-frame clones and lacks some. The table shows about 40,000 clones, with 60% to 75% occurring only once. The CDR3 loop spans 14 amino acids. V gave up 2 bases and J gave up 2 bases, with 9 bases separating them. Germline loops: CDR1 MDHEN, CDR2 SYDVKM. Sequenced sample: FFPE invasive lung adenocarcinoma tissue. This rearrangement joins TRBV28 to TRBJ1-1; D gene uncertain. This TCR derives from a person aged 60 to 70 with lung adenocarcinoma. The CDR3 DNA reads TGTGCCAGCAGTTTAGGGTCTAGAAACACTGAAGCTTTCTTT. Its translation: CASSLGSRNTEAFF.